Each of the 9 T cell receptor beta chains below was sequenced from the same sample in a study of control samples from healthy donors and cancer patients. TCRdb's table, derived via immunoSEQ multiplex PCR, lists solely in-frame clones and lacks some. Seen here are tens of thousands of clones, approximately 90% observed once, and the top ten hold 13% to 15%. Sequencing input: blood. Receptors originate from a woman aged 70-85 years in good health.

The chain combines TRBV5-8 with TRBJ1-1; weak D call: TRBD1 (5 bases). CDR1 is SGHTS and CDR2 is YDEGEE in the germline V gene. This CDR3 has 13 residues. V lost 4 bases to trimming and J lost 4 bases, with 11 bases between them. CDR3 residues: CASSRGGGTEAFF. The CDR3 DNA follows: TGTGCCAGCAGCAGGGGAGGAGGCACTGAAGCTTTCTTT.

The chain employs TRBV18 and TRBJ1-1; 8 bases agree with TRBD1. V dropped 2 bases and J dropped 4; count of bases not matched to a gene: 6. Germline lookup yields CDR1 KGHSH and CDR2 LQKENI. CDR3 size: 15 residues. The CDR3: CASSPRDRFTTEAFF. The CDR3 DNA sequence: TGTGCCAGCTCACCAAGGGACAGGTTTACCACTGAAGCTTTCTTT.

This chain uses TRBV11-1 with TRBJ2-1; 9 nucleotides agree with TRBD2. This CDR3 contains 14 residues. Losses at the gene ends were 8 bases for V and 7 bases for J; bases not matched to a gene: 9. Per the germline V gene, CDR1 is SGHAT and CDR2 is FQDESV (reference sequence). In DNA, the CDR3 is TGTGCCAGCTCCCGCGGGGGGGCAAGGAATGAGCAGTTCTTC. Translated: CASSRGGARNEQFF.

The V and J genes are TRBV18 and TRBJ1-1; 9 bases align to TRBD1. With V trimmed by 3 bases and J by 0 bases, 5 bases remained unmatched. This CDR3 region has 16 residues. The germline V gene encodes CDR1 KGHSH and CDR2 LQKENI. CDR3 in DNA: TGTGCCAGCTCACCTGGGACAGGGAACATGAACACTGAAGCTTTCTTT. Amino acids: CASSPGTGNMNTEAFF.

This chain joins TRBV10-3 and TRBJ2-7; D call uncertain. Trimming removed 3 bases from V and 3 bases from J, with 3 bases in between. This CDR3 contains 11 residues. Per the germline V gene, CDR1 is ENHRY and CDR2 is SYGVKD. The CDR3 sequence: CAISDSYEQYF. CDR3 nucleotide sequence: TGTGCCATCAGTGACAGCTACGAGCAGTACTTC.

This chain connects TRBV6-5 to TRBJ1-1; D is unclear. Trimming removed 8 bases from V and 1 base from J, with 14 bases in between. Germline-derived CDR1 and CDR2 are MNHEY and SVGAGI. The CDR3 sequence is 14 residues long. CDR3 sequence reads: CASYPRGSNTEAFF. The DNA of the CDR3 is TGTGCCAGCTACCCGAGAGGGTCGAACACTGAAGCTTTCTTT.

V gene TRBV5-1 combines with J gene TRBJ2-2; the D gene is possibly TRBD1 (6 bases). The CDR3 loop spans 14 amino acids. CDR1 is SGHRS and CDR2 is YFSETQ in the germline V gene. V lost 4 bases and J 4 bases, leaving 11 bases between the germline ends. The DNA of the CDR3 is TGCGCCAGCAGCCTACAGGGTCGCACCGGGGAGCTGTTTTTT. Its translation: CASSLQGRTGELFF.

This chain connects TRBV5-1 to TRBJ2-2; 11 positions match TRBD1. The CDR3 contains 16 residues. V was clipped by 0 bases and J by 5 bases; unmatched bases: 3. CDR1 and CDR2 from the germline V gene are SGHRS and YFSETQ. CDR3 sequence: CASSLGGQGATGELFF. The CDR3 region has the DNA TGCGCCAGCAGCTTGGGTGGACAGGGGGCGACCGGGGAGCTGTTTTTT.

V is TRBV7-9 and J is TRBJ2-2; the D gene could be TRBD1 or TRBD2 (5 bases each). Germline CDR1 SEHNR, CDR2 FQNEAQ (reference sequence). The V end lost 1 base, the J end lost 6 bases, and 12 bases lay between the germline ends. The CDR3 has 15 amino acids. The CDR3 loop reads CASSLGGARAGELFF. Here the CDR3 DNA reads TGTGCCAGCAGCTTAGGAGGGGCAAGGGCCGGGGAGCTGTTTTTT.